The clone carrying this TCR beta chain was observed once. Its antigen is as yet unknown. The V end was cut by 0 bases, the J end by 11 bases, with 16 bases between. Germline V CDR1 and CDR2: SGDLS, YYNGEE. The CDR3 is 14 amino acids. These data are taken from a study of CD8+CD57+ T cells in acquired aplastic anemia. Study context: The average for DNA from sorted CD4+ and CD8+ cells was around 3.4 ug.

The patients chosen for sequencing had shown expansion of CD8+CD57+ cells (detected by flow cytometry). By the time of blood sampling, patients had still received no therapy. Both TCR beta VDJ combination and CDR3 sequence profiling were carried out. Genomic DNA was the template for this profiling. TCRdb passed the reads through MiXCR, listing each CDR3 protein once. The sample includes roughly 250,000 distinct CDR3 sequences, less than 85% of them seen just once. Study results and limitations: In common between the patients and the controls were approximately 28 CD8+ CDR3 sequences. No significant patient-versus-control difference appeared in CD8+ Simpson's diversity.

The sequence came from a human donor with aplastic anemia. V usage is TRBV9 and J usage is TRBJ2-3; D may be TRBD2 (5 bases). Material for sequencing was sorted CD4+, CD8+, or CD8+CD57+ T cells (not recorded which) from PBMCs. CDR3 region: CASSVEGDPKEQYF. CDR3 DNA sequence: TGTGCCAGCAGCGTAGAGGGAGACCCGAAGGAGCAGTATTTT.